Listed below are T cell receptor beta chains from one sample, sequenced in a study of T-cell reconstitution after alpha-beta-depleted transplantation in children. MiXCR, run by TCRdb on the PCR reads, gives a single entry per CDR3 protein. The table includes some 290,000 distinct CDR3 sequences, around 25% detected once. Sequencing used PBMCs, mostly from graft donor cells, obtained 180 days after TCRalphabeta/CD19-depleted stem cell transplant. The receptors derive from a male patient between 5 and 17 years old who had a stem cell transplant for acute lymphoblastic leukemia, so the T cells may come from the graft donor. The CDR3 runs from the conserved cysteine through the conserved F or W.

>TRBJ2-7|TRBV6-1
CASSEAPRYEQYF
>TRBJ1-6|TRBV20-1
CSASDDRALRWSYF
>TRBJ1-5|TRBV10-3
CAISTPGPSNQPQHF
>TRBJ2-5|TRBV5-1
CASSLVNRRETQYF
>TRBJ2-2|TRBV6-1
CASQRTGLRTGELFF
>TRBJ2-1|TRBV5-6
CASSFKSSYNEQFF
>TRBJ2-2|TRBV7-9
CASSLPRLAGTGELFF
>TRBJ2-7|TRBV20-1
CSARLRRRGGYEQYF
>TRBJ2-7|TRBV18
CASSPPGARPSYEQYF
>TRBJ2-7|TRBV18
CASSPPRGRHEQYF
>TRBJ1-5|TRBV6-5
CASSYGQDNQPQHF
>TRBJ1-2|TRBV20-1
CSATRHKGSLGVNYGYTF
>TRBJ1-5|TRBV7-2
CASSRKTGAHNQPQHF
>TRBJ2-5|TRBV6-5
CASSYPRTGLSQYF
>TRBJ2-5|TRBV5-1
CASSYGTGKETQYF
>TRBJ2-7|TRBV7-3
CASSQHMGYEQYF
>TRBJ2-2|TRBV27
CASSLAGGPGELFF
>TRBJ2-5|TRBV29-1
CSAPATSWGKETQYF
>TRBJ2-3|TRBV20-1
CSARDSLGDTQYF
>TRBJ2-2|TRBV15
CATSKQTGRTGELFF
>TRBJ2-3|TRBV5-1
CASSHHGTSPTDTQYF
>TRBJ2-2|TRBV7-7
CASSPTGPGELFF
>TRBJ1-5|TRBV27
CASSTGQHQPQHF
>TRBJ2-7|TRBV18
CASSPTGRMNYEQYF
>TRBJ1-1|TRBV11-2
CASSSDLNTMNTEAFF
>TRBJ2-2|TRBV19
CASSTDPGRTGELFF
>TRBJ2-3|TRBV20-1
CSAILALTDTQYF
>TRBJ2-3|TRBV12-3/TRBV12-4
CASTPTGTSADTQYF
>TRBJ2-7|TRBV3-1
CASSPYSHEQYF
>TRBJ1-1|TRBV12-3/TRBV12-4
CASSLFRGPEAFF
>TRBJ2-3|TRBV7-9
CASSPGLAGRPDTQYF
>TRBJ1-4|TRBV24-1
CATSDGRLATNEKLFF
>TRBJ2-5|TRBV7-7
CASSPVGGTETQYF
>TRBJ2-4|TRBV3-1
CASSPSRGSKNIQYF
>TRBJ2-1|TRBV20-1
CSARRREEGFF
>TRBJ2-1|TRBV12-3/TRBV12-4
CASRTSVVYNEQFF
>TRBJ2-5|TRBV5-1
CASYPGTGPETQYF
>TRBJ1-2|TRBV19
CASSPGTWAYGYTF
>TRBJ2-3|TRBV20-1
CSARETSGIYGTQYF
>TRBJ2-1|TRBV5-1
CASSLAVPRADNEQFF
>TRBJ1-1|TRBV27
CASSFSGQGEAFF
>TRBJ2-5|TRBV7-2
CASSLEEGWETQYF
>TRBJ1-2|TRBV20-1
CSASPGQGARGYTF
>TRBJ1-1|TRBV5-1
CASSLWTGAKPNTEAFF
>TRBJ2-1|TRBV2
CASRATSTNEQFF
>TRBJ2-5|TRBV12-3/TRBV12-4
CASSLRFAETQYF
>TRBJ2-1|TRBV20-1
CSAADLLDHNEQFF